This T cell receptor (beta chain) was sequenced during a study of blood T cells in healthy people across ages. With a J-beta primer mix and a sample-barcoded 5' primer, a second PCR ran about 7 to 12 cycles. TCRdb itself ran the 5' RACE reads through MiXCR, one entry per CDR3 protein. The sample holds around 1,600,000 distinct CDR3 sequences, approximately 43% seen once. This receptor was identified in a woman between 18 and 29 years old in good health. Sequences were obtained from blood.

DNA of the CDR3: TGTGCCAGCAGTTTTGCAGGGAACGAGCAGTACTTC. Translation gives CASSFAGNEQYF. The chain carries TRBV12-3 or TRBV12-4 and TRBJ2-7; possibly TRBD1 for D (5 bases). Trimming took 3 bases from V and 5 from J, leaving 8 bases between them. CDR3 length: 12 residues.